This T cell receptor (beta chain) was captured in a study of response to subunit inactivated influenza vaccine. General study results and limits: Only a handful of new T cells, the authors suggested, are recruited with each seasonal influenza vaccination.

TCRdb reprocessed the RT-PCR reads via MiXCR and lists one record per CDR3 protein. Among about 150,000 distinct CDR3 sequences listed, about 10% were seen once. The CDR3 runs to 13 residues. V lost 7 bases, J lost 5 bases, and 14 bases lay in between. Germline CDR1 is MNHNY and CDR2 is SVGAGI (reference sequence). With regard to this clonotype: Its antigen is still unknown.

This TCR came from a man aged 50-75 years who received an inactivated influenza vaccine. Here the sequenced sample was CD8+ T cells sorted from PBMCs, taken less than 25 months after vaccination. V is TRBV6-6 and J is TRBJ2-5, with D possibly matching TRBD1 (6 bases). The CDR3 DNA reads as TGTGCCAGCACAGGGGTCATGGAGGAGACCCAGTACTTC. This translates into CASTGVMEETQYF.